The next 6 T cell receptor beta chains were all read from a single sample in a study of T cell responses to AZD1222 COVID-19 vaccine. Repertoires were generated with immunoSEQ multiplex PCR, while TCRdb's copy carries only in-frame clones and drops some. The data contain some 130,000 clones, roughly 91% of them singletons. Material: peripheral blood, obtained 28 days after the second AZD1222 dose. These receptors all stem from an adult who received the AZD1222 COVID-19 vaccine.

The CDR3: CSAPGGDTQYF. CDR3 in DNA: TGCAGTGCTCCAGGGGGGGATACGCAGTATTTT. The V and J genes are TRBV20-1 and TRBJ2-3; D may be TRBD1 (7 bases). In germline, CDR1 is DFQATT, CDR2 SNEGSKA (reference sequence). V dropped 5 bases and J dropped 6 bases, with 9 bases sitting between them. CDR3 length: 11 amino acids.

V usage is TRBV11-2 and J usage is TRBJ2-3, with TRBD2 identical over 8 bases. CDR1 and CDR2 (germline): SGHAT, FQNNGV. This CDR3 spans 16 amino acids. Unmatched junction bases numbered 12, after V lost 6 bases and J lost 4 bases. The CDR3 DNA is TGTGCCAGCAGTTTTCGCGGGGGGTCCCACGCAGATACGCAGTATTTT. Amino acid sequence: CASSFRGGSHADTQYF.

This clone appeared once. J is TRBJ1-1 and V is TRBV28, with D perhaps TRBD1 (5 bases). The CDR3 extends over 14 amino acids. The V gene lost 6 bases and the J gene lost 2 bases, with 13 bases spanning the gap. The germline V gene encodes CDR1 MDHEN and CDR2 SYDVKM. CDR3 sequence (DNA): TGTGCCAGCAGCCGCTCAGGGTCTAACACTGAAGCTTTCTTT. Translating it yields CASSRSGSNTEAFF.

This clone was picked up one time. One end of the junction does not line up with germline, which may come from a read error. The V and J genes are TRBV30 and TRBJ1-2; D not resolved. Germline lookup yields CDR1 GTSNPN and CDR2 SVGIG (reference sequence). This CDR3 is 10 amino acids long. The DNA for the CDR3 is TGTGCCTGGAGGACCGGCGGGCTCCGCTTC. It yields the protein CAWRTGGLRF.

The chain uses TRBV2 and TRBJ1-6; D unclear. Germline values: CDR1 SNHLY, CDR2 FYNNEI. V was shortened by 7 bases and J by 13 bases, with 14 bases between the two germline ends. The CDR3 consists of 12 residues. DNA for the CDR3: TGTGCCAGCATGCCTTTATTCGCCCCCCTCCACTTT. Translation gives CASMPLFAPLHF.

V gene TRBV29-1 combines with J gene TRBJ2-3; D remains unclear. This CDR3 has 13 residues. Deletions cut 0 bases from V and 2 bases from J, with 6 bases between. Germline V gene data show CDR1 as SQVTM and CDR2 as ANQGSEA. The CDR3 here is CSVEDPTTDTQYF. In DNA form, the CDR3 reads TGCAGCGTTGAAGATCCAACCACAGATACGCAGTATTTT.